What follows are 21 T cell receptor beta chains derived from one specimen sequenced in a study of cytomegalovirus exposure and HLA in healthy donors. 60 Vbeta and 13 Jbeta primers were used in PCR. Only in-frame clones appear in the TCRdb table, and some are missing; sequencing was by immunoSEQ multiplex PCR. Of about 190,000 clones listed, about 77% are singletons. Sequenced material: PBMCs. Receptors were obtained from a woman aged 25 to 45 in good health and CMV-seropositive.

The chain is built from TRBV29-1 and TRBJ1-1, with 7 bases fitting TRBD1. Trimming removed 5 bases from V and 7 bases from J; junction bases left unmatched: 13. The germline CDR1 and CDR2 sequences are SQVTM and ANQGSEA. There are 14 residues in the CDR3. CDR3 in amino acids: CSVLGTGVMGEAFF. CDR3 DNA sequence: TGCAGCGTTCTAGGTACAGGGGTTATGGGTGAAGCTTTCTTT. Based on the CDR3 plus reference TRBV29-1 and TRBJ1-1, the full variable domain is SAVISQKPSRDICQRGTSLTIQCQVDSQVTMMFWYRQQPGQSLTLIATANQGSEATYESGFVIDKFPISRPNLTFSTLTVSNMSPEDSSIYLCSVLGTGVMGEAFFGQGTRLTVV.

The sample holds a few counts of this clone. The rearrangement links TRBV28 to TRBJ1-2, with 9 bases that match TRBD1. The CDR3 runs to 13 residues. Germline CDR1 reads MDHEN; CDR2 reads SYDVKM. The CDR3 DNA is TGTGCAGCCGGGACAGGGTACCGTTATGGCTACACCTTC. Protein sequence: CAAGTGYRYGYTF.

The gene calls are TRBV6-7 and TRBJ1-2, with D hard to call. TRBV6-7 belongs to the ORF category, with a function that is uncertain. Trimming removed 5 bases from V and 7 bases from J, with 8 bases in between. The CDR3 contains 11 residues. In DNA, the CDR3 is TGTGCCAGCAGTCCCCTTTGTGGCTACACCTTC. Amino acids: CASSPLCGYTF.

The chain's CDR3 is CASSSTGFYYEQYF. For the CDR3, the DNA is TGTGCCAGCAGTTCGACAGGGTTCTACTACGAGCAGTACTTC. This rearrangement joins TRBV28 to TRBJ2-7, with 7 bases aligning to TRBD1. The trim removed 4 bases at V and 3 bases at J, leaving 6 bases unmatched. This CDR3 is 14 amino acids long. Germline V CDR1 and CDR2: MDHEN, SYDVKM.

CDR3 protein: CARSLTRDRGAYEQYF. In DNA form, the CDR3 reads TGTGCCAGAAGCTTGACCCGGGACAGGGGGGCCTACGAGCAGTACTTC. The gene calls are TRBV5-3 and TRBJ2-5, with 11 bases fitting TRBD1. Near its end, the DNA agrees better with TRBJ2-7, so the J call may be wrong. TRBV5-3 is identified as an open reading frame with a role that is uncertain. The CDR3 loop spans 16 amino acids.

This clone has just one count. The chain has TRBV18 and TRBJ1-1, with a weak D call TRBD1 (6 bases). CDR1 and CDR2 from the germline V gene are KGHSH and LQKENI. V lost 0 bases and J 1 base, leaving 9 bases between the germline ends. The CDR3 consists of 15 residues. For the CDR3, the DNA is TGTGCCAGCTCACCACCCCCACAGGGGAACACTGAAGCTTTCTTT. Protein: CASSPPPQGNTEAFF. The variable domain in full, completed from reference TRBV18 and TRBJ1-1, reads NAGVMQNPRHLVRRRGQEARLRCSPMKGHSHVYWYRQLPEEGLKFMVYLQKENIIDESGMPKERFSAEFPKEGPSILRIQQVVRGDSAAYFCASSPPPQGNTEAFFGQGTRLTVV.

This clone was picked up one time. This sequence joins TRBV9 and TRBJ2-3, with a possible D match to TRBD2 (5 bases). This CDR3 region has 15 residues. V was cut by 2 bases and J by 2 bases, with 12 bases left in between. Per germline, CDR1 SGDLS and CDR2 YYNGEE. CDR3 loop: CASSVTGLVTDTQYF. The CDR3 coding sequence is TGTGCCAGCAGCGTTACCGGACTTGTCACAGATACGCAGTATTTT.

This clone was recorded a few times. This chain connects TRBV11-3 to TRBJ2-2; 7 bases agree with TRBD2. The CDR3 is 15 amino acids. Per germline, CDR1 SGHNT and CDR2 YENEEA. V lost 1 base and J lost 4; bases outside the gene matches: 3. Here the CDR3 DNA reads TGTGCCAGCAGCTTAGGCGGGAGAGGCACCGGGGAGCTGTTTTTT. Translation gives CASSLGGRGTGELFF.

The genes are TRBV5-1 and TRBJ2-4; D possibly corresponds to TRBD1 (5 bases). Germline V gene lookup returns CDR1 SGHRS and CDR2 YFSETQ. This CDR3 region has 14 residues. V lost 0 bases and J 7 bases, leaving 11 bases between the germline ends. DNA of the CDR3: TGCGCCAGCAGCTTGGGACAGTTGGAGAACATTCAGTACTTC. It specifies CASSLGQLENIQYF.

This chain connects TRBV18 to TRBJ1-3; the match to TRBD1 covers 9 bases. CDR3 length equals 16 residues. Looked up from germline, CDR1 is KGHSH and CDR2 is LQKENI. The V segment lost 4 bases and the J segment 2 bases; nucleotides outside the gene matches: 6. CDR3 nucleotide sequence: TGTGCCAGCTCACAATCCGGGACAGGGACTGGAAACACCATATATTTT. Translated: CASSQSGTGTGNTIYF.

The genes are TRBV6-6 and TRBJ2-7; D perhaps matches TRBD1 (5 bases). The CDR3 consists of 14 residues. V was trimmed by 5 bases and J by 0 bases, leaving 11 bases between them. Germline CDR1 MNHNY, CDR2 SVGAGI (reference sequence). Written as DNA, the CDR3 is TGTGCCAGCAGTGGCCCGACAGCCTCCTACGAGCAGTACTTC. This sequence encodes CASSGPTASYEQYF.

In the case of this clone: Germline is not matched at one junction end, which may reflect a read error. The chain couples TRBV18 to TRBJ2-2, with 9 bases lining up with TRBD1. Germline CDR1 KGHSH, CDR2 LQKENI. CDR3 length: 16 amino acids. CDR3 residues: CASSPLTGGNTGELFF. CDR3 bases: TGTGCCAGCTCCCCACTGACAGGGGGGAACACCGGGGAGCTGTTTTTT.

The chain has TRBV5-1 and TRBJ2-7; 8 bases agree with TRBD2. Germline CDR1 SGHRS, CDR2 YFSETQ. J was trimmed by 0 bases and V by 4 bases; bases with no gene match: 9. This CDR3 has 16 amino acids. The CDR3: CASSPGTSGSSYEQYF. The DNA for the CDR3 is TGCGCCAGCAGCCCGGGAACTAGCGGTAGCTCCTACGAGCAGTACTTC.

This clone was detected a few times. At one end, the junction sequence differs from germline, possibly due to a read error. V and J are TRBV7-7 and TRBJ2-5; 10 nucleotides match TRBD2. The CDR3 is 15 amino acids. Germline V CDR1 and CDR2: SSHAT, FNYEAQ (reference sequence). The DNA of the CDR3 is TGTGCTAGCAGCCCTTCAGCGGGGGGGAGGGAGACCCAGTACTTC. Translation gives CASSPSAGGRETQYF. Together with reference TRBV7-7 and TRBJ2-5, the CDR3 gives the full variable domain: GAGVSQSPRYKVTKRGQDVTLRCDPISSHATLYWYQQALGQGPEFLTYFNYEAQPDKSGLPSDRFSAERPEGSISTLTIQRTEQRDSAMYRCASSPSAGGRETQYFGPGTRLLVL.

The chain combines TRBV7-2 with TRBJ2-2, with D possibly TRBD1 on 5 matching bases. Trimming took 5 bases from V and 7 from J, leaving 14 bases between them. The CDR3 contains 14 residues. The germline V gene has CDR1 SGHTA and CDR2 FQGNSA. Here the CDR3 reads CASSPDNGNGELFF. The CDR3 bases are TGTGCCAGCAGCCCGGACAATGGCAACGGGGAGCTGTTTTTT.

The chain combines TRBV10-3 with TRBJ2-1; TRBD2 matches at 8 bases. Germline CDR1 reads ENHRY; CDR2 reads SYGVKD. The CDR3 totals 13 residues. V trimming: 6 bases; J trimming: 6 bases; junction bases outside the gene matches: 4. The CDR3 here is CAIRTSVTNEQFF. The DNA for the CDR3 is TGTGCCATCAGGACTAGCGTTACCAATGAGCAGTTCTTC.

CDR3 region: CASSSMGLYRAEAFF. The CDR3 DNA follows: TGCGCCAGCAGCTCTATGGGCCTTTACCGAGCTGAAGCTTTCTTT. This rearrangement joins TRBV4-1 to TRBJ1-1; D remains ambiguous. CDR3 length: 15 amino acids. V was cut by 5 bases and J by 6 bases, with 19 bases left in between. CDR1 MGHRA and CDR2 YSYEKL come from the germline V gene.

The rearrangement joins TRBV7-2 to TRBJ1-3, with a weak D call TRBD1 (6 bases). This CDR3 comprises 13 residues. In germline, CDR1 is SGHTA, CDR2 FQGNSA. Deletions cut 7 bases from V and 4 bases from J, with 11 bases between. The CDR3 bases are TGTGCCAGCAATCCAGGGGTAGGAAACACCATATATTTT. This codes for CASNPGVGNTIYF. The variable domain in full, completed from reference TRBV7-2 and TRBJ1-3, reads GAGVSQSPSNKVTEKGKDVELRCDPISGHTALYWYRQSLGQGLEFLIYFQGNSAPDKSGLPSDRFSAERTGGSVSTLTIQRTQQEDSAVYLCASNPGVGNTIYFGEGSWLTVV.

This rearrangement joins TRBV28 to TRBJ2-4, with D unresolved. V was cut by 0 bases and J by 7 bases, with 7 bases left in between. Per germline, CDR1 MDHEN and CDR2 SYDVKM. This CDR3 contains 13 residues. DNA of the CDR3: TGTGCCAGCAGTTTATGGCAGGATAACATTCAGTACTTC. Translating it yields CASSLWQDNIQYF. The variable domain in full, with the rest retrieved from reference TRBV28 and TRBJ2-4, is DVKVTQSSRYLVKRTGEKVFLECVQDMDHENMFWYRQDPGLGLRLIYFSYDVKMKEKGDIPEGYSVSREKKERFSLILESASTNQTSMYLCASSLWQDNIQYFGAGTRLSVL.

The CDR3 sequence is CASSSGGQKLFF. CDR3 DNA: TGTGCCAGCAGTAGCGGGGGGCAAAAACTGTTTTTT. The chain is built from TRBV28 and TRBJ1-4; D is possibly TRBD1 (6 bases). Trimming left V 5 bases short and J 9 bases short, with 10 bases between. CDR3 length: 12 residues. Germline V gene data show CDR1 as MDHEN and CDR2 as SYDVKM.

The CDR3 nucleotides are TGTGCCAGCAGCCCCGTCGGCAGGGGCTACGAGCAGTACTTC. This sequence encodes CASSPVGRGYEQYF. This rearrangement joins TRBV11-2 to TRBJ2-7; possibly TRBD1 for D (6 bases). The CDR3 is 14 amino acids. CDR1 SGHAT and CDR2 FQNNGV come from the germline V gene. The ends were cut back, 5 bases at V and 3 bases at J, with 14 bases in the middle.